The present T cell receptor beta chain was sequenced within a study of Graves' ophthalmopathy and Graves' hyperthyroidism. Overall study context: Ahead of any treatment, peripheral blood was obtained at the initial diagnosis.

Germline V CDR1 and CDR2: DFQATT, SNEGSKA (reference sequence). The V gene end was trimmed by 1 base and the J gene end by 6 bases; junction bases not matched to a gene: 7. CDR3 length: 14 amino acids. Thyroid ultrasound, orbital computed tomography, TRAb, serum thyroxine and clinical symptoms formed the basis of diagnosis. The TCR beta CDR3 regions underwent amplification from RNA transcripts. The workflow started with a first-round RT-PCR run with HTBI primers and then moved on to a second-round multiplex PCR. In TCRdb, the multiplex PCR reads were re-called with MiXCR into one record per CDR3 protein. The table lists some 750,000 distinct CDR3 sequences, about 44% of them singletons.

The sequence came from an adult man with Graves' ophthalmopathy. Sequencing was carried out using peripheral blood. This chain uses TRBV20-1 with TRBJ2-7, with 9 bases matching TRBD2. The CDR3 loop reads CSARALAGSPEQYF. As DNA, the CDR3 is TGCAGTGCTAGAGCCCTAGCGGGATCTCCCGAGCAGTACTTC.